One T cell receptor beta chain is described in this entry. The record originates from a study of shared clonotypes between healthy human individuals. The CDR3 runs to 16 residues. Germline CDR1 and CDR2: SGHDT and YYEEEE. The V segment lost 3 bases and the J segment 2 bases; nucleotides outside the gene matches: 7. Evenly divided among several immunoSEQ plates was the genomic DNA of each subset. Some clones are missing from TCRdb's copy, which holds only in-frame ones; the method was immunoSEQ multiplex PCR. The repertoire has approximately 250,000 clones, 65% of them found once; the top ten carry around 10%. The study separated CD4+ cells into CD45RA+ naive and CD45RA-negative memory subsets.

The chain combines TRBV5-6 with TRBJ2-1; 8 positions match TRBD2. The material sequenced was memory CD4+ T cells sorted from blood. Noted subset: CD45RA-negative fraction. The sequence derives from a young man in good health. For the CDR3, the DNA is TGTGCCAGCAGCTCCTATAGCGGGACGACCTACAATGAGCAGTTCTTC. It yields the protein CASSSYSGTTYNEQFF. Drawing the rest from reference TRBV5-6 and TRBJ2-1, the complete variable domain is DAGVTQSPTHLIKTRGQQVTLRCSPKSGHDTVSWYQQALGQGPQFIFQYYEEEERQRGNFPDRFSGHQFPNYSSELNVNALLLGDSALYLCASSSYSGTTYNEQFFGPGTRLTVL.